Below, 21 T cell receptor beta chains from the same sample are listed, as sequenced in a study of a mutant IDH1 vaccine in newly diagnosed glioma. Specified time point: week 11, during vaccination. The content of each vaccine dose was 300 ug of mutant IDH1 20-mer peptide, and topical imiquimod accompanied it. Using immunoSEQ multiplex PCR, the repertoire was profiled, and TCRdb retains in-frame clones only, with some absent. The table lists fewer than 70,000 clones, about four fifths of them singletons. No antigen has been identified for these receptors. The source material was PBMCs, sampled from a glioma patient whose treatment included an IDH1 peptide vaccine. The origin of the receptors is a young man with glioma.

This sequence joins TRBV30 and TRBJ2-6, with D perhaps matching TRBD1 or TRBD2 (5 bases each). There are 13 residues in the CDR3. Germline V gene lookup returns CDR1 GTSNPN and CDR2 SVGIG (reference sequence). The ends were cut back, 5 bases at V and 9 bases at J, with 14 bases in the middle. The CDR3 here is CAWSGTTHNVLTF. CDR3 DNA sequence: TGTGCCTGGTCCGGGACCACCCACAACGTCCTGACTTTC.

The J gene is TRBJ2-1, the V gene TRBV11-3, with 12 bases lining up with TRBD2. This CDR3 contains 16 residues. The junction had 5 bases not matched to a gene; V was cut back by 0 bases and J by 8 bases. CDR1 is SGHNT and CDR2 is YENEEA in the germline V gene. CDR3 sequence reads: CASSLDSTSGSDEQFF. The DNA of the CDR3 is TGTGCCAGCAGCTTAGATTCGACTAGCGGGAGCGATGAGCAGTTCTTC.

This clone was found once. The chain carries TRBV29-1 and TRBJ2-3; unclear D gene. Germline CDR1 is SQVTM and CDR2 is ANQGSEA. This CDR3 spans 11 amino acids. Trimming shortened V by 4 bases and J by 5 bases, and 7 bases separated the two germline ends. The CDR3 here is CSVVAVDTQYF. CDR3 DNA: TGCAGCGTTGTTGCCGTAGATACGCAGTATTTT.

The genes are TRBV9 and TRBJ2-7, with D tentatively TRBD1 (6 bases). Trimming took off 3 bases at V and 4 bases at J, with 20 bases between the two ends. Germline CDR1 and CDR2: SGDLS and YYNGEE. There are 16 residues in the CDR3. The DNA of the CDR3 is TGTGCCAGCAGCGCGAAACAAGGGGACACGAGTTACGAGCAGTACTTC. This encodes CASSAKQGDTSYEQYF.

This clone has more than one count but fewer than ten. V usage is TRBV5-4 and J usage is TRBJ1-5; D is unresolved. V was clipped by 1 base and J by 2 bases, with 16 bases between them. The CDR3 consists of 17 residues. CDR1 and CDR2 (germline): SGHNT, YYREEE (reference sequence). This CDR3 is CASSLKRVVMRNQPQHF. CDR3 DNA: TGTGCCAGCAGCTTGAAAAGGGTGGTTATGCGCAATCAGCCCCAGCATTTT.

DNA for the CDR3: TGTGCCAGCAGCCGGCGGGGGACTAGCGGGAACAATGAGCAGTTCTTC. It encodes CASSRRGTSGNNEQFF. This chain joins TRBV11-3 and TRBJ2-1, with 13 nucleotides matching TRBD2. V dropped 5 bases and J dropped 5; count of bases not matched to a gene: 6. Looked up from germline, CDR1 is SGHNT and CDR2 is YENEEA. The CDR3 contains 16 residues.

This clone showed up just once. V usage is TRBV15 and J usage is TRBJ1-2, with unresolved D. Trimming removed 1 base at V and 2 bases at J, with 14 bases between. The germline CDR1 and CDR2 sequences are LNHNV and YYDKDF (reference sequence). The CDR3 is made up of 16 amino acids. The CDR3: CATSRGQRGLNYGYTF. The CDR3, as DNA: TGTGCCACCAGCAGAGGGCAGCGGGGTTTAAACTATGGCTACACCTTC.

This clone was recorded once. V usage is TRBV5-6 and J usage is TRBJ2-3, with D uncertain. The CDR3 is 15 amino acids. The germline V and J ends were trimmed by 0 bases and 3 bases, with 11 bases remaining between them. CDR1 is SGHDT and CDR2 is YYEEEE in the germline V gene. This CDR3 reads CASSLVPTATDTQYF. The CDR3 nucleotides read TGTGCCAGCAGCTTGGTCCCGACCGCTACAGATACGCAGTATTTT.

The chain joins TRBV4-1 to TRBJ2-7; 9 bases line up with TRBD2. The CDR3 has 13 amino acids. Germline values: CDR1 MGHRA, CDR2 YSYEKL. V gave up 7 bases and J gave up 2 bases; unmatched junction bases: 3. The CDR3 DNA is TGCGCCAGCAAGGGCGGGGGGGCCTACGAGCAGTACTTC. It translates to CASKGGGAYEQYF.

This clone was observed a single time. The V call is TRBV5-4, the J call TRBJ2-7, with TRBD1 as a possible D gene (6 bases). Deletions cut 7 bases from V and 1 base from J, with 12 bases between. This CDR3 has 13 residues. The germline V gene encodes CDR1 SGHNT and CDR2 YYREEE (reference sequence). CDR3 in amino acids: CASSSGQSYEQYF. CDR3 nucleotide sequence: TGTGCCAGCTCCAGCGGACAGTCCTACGAGCAGTACTTC.

As DNA, the CDR3 is TGTGCCAGCAGCTCCACAGGGGAAAACATTCAGTACTTC. Amino acid sequence: CASSSTGENIQYF. J is TRBJ2-4 and V is TRBV5-6, with 7 bases aligning to TRBD1. The V and J ends lost 3 bases and 5 bases, in that order; junction bases with no gene match: 2. Germline CDR1 reads SGHDT; CDR2 reads YYEEEE. The CDR3 is 13 residues long.

The CDR3 DNA is TGTGCCAGAGACAGGGGGCGGCGAGCCGGCACAGATACGCAGTATTTT. It yields the protein CARDRGRRAGTDTQYF. The chain combines TRBV11-1 with TRBJ2-3; 10 bases map to TRBD1. J lost 1 base, V lost 9 bases, and 10 bases had no gene match. The CDR3 covers 16 residues. The germline V gene encodes CDR1 SGHAT and CDR2 FQDESV (reference sequence).

The V call is TRBV29-1, the J call TRBJ2-4; D ambiguous. The germline V gene encodes CDR1 SQVTM and CDR2 ANQGSEA. The CDR3 covers 13 residues. Between the trimmed V and J ends, which lost 4 bases and 2 bases, there was a span of 9 bases. DNA of the CDR3: TGCAGCGTTGTATATTTTTCCAAAAACATTCAGTACTTC. This translates into CSVVYFSKNIQYF.

J is TRBJ2-5 and V is TRBV7-3, with 13 bases matching TRBD2. The CDR3 sequence is 15 residues long. J lost 3 bases, V lost 5 bases, and 3 bases had no gene match. Germline V gives CDR1 SGHTA, CDR2 FQGTGA. CDR3 sequence: CASSRGLAGEETQYF. The CDR3, as DNA: TGTGCCAGCAGCCGCGGACTAGCGGGAGAAGAGACCCAGTACTTC.

Turning to this clone: Its ends do not fully match the called genes, so a read error is possible. The chain has TRBV30 and TRBJ2-1; D gene ambiguous. The CDR3 consists of 12 residues. The germline V gene has CDR1 GTSNPN and CDR2 SVGIG (reference sequence). Here the CDR3 reads CTWSPSYNEQFF. The DNA of the CDR3 is TGTACCTGGAGTCCTTCCTACAATGAGCAGTTCTTC.

V and J are TRBV5-8 and TRBJ2-1, with 9 bases aligning to TRBD1. Germline V gene sequence: CDR1 SGHTS, CDR2 YDEGEE. The CDR3 loop spans 15 amino acids. Trimming took 1 base from V and 4 from J; bases not matched to a gene: 3. DNA for the CDR3: TGTGCCAGCAGCTTGCGGGACAGGGCATACAATGAGCAGTTCTTC. Amino acid sequence: CASSLRDRAYNEQFF.

The J gene is TRBJ2-3, the V gene TRBV19, with 11 bases that match TRBD2. The germline gives CDR1 LNHDA, CDR2 SQIVND (reference sequence). The CDR3 spans 15 residues. Unmatched junction bases numbered 5, after V lost 5 bases and J lost 4 bases. The CDR3 nucleotides read TGTGCCAGTAGTGAACTAGCGGGAGTATCAGATACGCAGTATTTT. It is translated as CASSELAGVSDTQYF. Variable domain in full (rest from reference TRBV19 and TRBJ2-3): DGGITQSPKYLFRKEGQNVTLSCEQNLNHDAMYWYRQDPGQGLRLIYYSQIVNDFQKGDIAEGYSVSREKKESFPLTVTSAQKNPTAFYLCASSELAGVSDTQYFGPGTRLTVL.

This chain connects TRBV13 to TRBJ2-3; TRBD2 aligns across 7 bases. This CDR3 contains 12 residues. The trim removed 10 bases at V and 6 bases at J, leaving 7 bases unmatched. Germline loops: CDR1 PRHDT, CDR2 FYEKMQ (reference sequence). For the CDR3, the DNA is TGTGCCACTAGCGGAGCGGGGGATACGCAGTATTTT. Translating it yields CATSGAGDTQYF.

The rearrangement joins TRBV6-1 to TRBJ2-5; D gene ambiguous. TRBJ2-7 explains the end of the DNA better; the J call may be wrong. CDR1 MNHNS and CDR2 SASEGT come from the germline V gene. This CDR3 region has 13 residues. CDR3 DNA: TGTGCCAGCAGTGAATCTAGAATCTACGAGCAGTACTTC. It encodes CASSESRIYEQYF.

The DNA of the CDR3 is TGTGCCGTTAACCAGGGAAGTAATTCACCCCTCCACTTT. It encodes CAVNQGSNSPLHF. The chain combines TRBV10-3 with TRBJ1-6; a weak D match, TRBD1 (5 bases). The V and J ends lost 11 bases and 6 bases respectively, with 14 bases between them. The CDR3 contains 13 residues. Germline CDR1 reads ENHRY; CDR2 reads SYGVKD.

V and J are TRBV28 and TRBJ2-7; D unresolved. The CDR3 is 13 amino acids. V was pared by 5 bases and J by 7 bases, with 15 bases between. From germline, CDR1 is MDHEN and CDR2 SYDVKM. CDR3 protein: CASSPPAFPEQYF. CDR3 nucleotides: TGTGCCAGCAGTCCCCCGGCTTTCCCTGAGCAGTACTTC. The full variable domain, in which reference TRBV28 and TRBJ2-7 provide the parts outside the CDR3, is DVKVTQSSRYLVKRTGEKVFLECVQDMDHENMFWYRQDPGLGLRLIYFSYDVKMKEKGDIPEGYSVSREKKERFSLILESASTNQTSMYLCASSPPAFPEQYFGPGTRLTVT.